The entry below gives a single TCR beta chain sequence along with its context. The sample originates from a study of blood T cell repertoires in COVID-19. Turning to the study itself: Both acute and convalescent COVID-19 samples were obtained from the United States, Italy and Spain. Nucleic acid was either cDNA or gDNA, and it came from T cells, B-cell-depleted T cells, or PBMCs.

From germline, CDR1 is MDHEN and CDR2 SYDVKM. With V trimmed by 3 bases and J by 5 bases, 11 bases remained unmatched. There are 17 residues in the CDR3. As processed by the authors: It was from reference gene primer amplification that nucleated cell counts were estimated. Here immunoSEQ multiplex PCR was the method, and the copy in TCRdb shows in-frame clones only, minus some. V and J calls and clone size come straight from that table; D and trimming were deduced from the DNA. The sample consists of some 83,000 clones, about 86% of them appearing once. The source of this sequence is a man at least 80 years old with acute or convalescent COVID-19. The genes are TRBV28 and TRBJ2-3; 10 bases map to TRBD2. The sequenced material came from peripheral blood. The CDR3 bases are TGTGCCAGCAGTTTTTCCTCTAGCGGGAGTCAGAGAGATACGCAGTATTTT. It encodes CASSFSSSGSQRDTQYF.